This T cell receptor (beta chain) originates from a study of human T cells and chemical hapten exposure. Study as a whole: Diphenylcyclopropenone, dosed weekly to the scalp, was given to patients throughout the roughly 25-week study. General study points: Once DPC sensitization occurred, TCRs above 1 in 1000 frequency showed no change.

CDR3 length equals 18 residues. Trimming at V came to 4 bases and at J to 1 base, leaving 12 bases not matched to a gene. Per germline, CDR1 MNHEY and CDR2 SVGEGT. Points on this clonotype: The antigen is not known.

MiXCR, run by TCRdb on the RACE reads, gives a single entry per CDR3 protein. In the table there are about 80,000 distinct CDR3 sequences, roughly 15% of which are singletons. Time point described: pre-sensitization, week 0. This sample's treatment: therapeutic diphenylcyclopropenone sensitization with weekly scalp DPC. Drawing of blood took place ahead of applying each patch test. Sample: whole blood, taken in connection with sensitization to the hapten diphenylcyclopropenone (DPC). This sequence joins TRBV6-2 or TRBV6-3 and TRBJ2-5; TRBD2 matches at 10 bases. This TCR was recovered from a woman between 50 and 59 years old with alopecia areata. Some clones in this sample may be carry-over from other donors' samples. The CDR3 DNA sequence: TGTGCCAGCAGTTCGCAATGGAGACTAGCGGGCCGCCAAGAGACCCAGTACTTC. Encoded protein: CASSSQWRLAGRQETQYF.